Below, 20 T cell receptor beta chains from the same sample are listed, as sequenced in a study of shared clonotypes between healthy human individuals. The data were produced by immunoSEQ multiplex PCR, yet TCRdb's version contains in-frame clones alone and is incomplete. The table records 650,000 to 700,000 clones, roughly 91% of them present only once. Sequenced sample: memory CD8+ T cells from PBMCs. Subset indicated: CD45RO+ cells pooled with CCR7-negative TemRA cells. The receptors were gathered from a young man in good health. Some clones in this sample may be carry-over from other donors' samples.

This clone showed up just once. This sequence joins TRBV28 and TRBJ2-1; 7 bases are shared with TRBD2. The V gene's germline CDR1 is MDHEN and CDR2 SYDVKM. Germline trimming cut 3 bases from V and 8 bases from J; bases unmatched to any gene: 7. CDR3 size: 14 residues. The CDR3: CASSLSLGRDEQFF. Here the CDR3 DNA reads TGTGCCAGCAGTTTGAGCTTGGGGAGGGATGAGCAGTTCTTC.

The chain couples TRBV19 to TRBJ2-7; D is perhaps TRBD1 or TRBD2 (5 bases each). This CDR3 is 14 amino acids long. Germline V gives CDR1 LNHDA, CDR2 SQIVND (reference sequence). Trimming removed 5 bases from V and 6 bases from J, with 17 bases in between. The CDR3 sequence: CASSLRLSGTEQYF. CDR3 nucleotides: TGTGCCAGTAGTCTAAGGTTATCGGGGACCGAGCAGTACTTC.

The J gene is TRBJ2-1, the V gene TRBV6-5, with no clear D. Germline CDR1 is MNHEY and CDR2 is SVGAGI. V lost 2 bases, J lost 8 bases, and 16 bases lay in between. This CDR3 has 15 residues. In DNA, the CDR3 is TGTGCCAGCAGTTACCTCTCGTGGGATCTGGATGAGCAGTTCTTC. As protein: CASSYLSWDLDEQFF.

This clone was counted ten times or more. The rearrangement links TRBV5-1 to TRBJ2-1; weak D call: TRBD2 (5 bases). Germline values: CDR1 SGHRS, CDR2 YFSETQ. This CDR3 comprises 20 residues. Trimming pared 4 bases from V and 1 base from J, leaving 27 bases between. The CDR3 DNA follows: TGCGCCAGCAGCCGCCAAGCCCGGGGTTTCCGTTTCGATTCCTACAATGAGCAGTTCTTC. As protein: CASSRQARGFRFDSYNEQFF. Based on the CDR3 plus reference TRBV5-1 and TRBJ2-1, the full variable domain is KAGVTQTPRYLIKTRGQQVTLSCSPISGHRSVSWYQQTPGQGLQFLFEYFSETQRNKGNFPGRFSGRQFSNSRSEMNVSTLELGDSALYLCASSRQARGFRFDSYNEQFFGPGTRLTVL.

The genes are TRBV4-3 and TRBJ2-7, with TRBD2 matching over 10 bases. CDR1 is LGHNA and CDR2 is YSLEER in the germline V gene. J gave up 8 bases and V 1 base, and 8 bases lay outside the gene matches. The CDR3 sequence is 15 residues long. The CDR3: CASSQGFGTSDKQYF. The CDR3 DNA follows: TGCGCCAGCAGCCAAGGTTTCGGGACTAGCGATAAGCAGTACTTC.

The gene calls are TRBV6-7 and TRBJ2-2, with 13 bases aligning to TRBD2. TRBV6-7 counts as an open reading frame of uncertain function. V lost 7 bases to trimming and J lost 4 bases; unmatched junction nucleotides: 18. This CDR3 has 20 residues. CDR3 sequence (DNA): TGTGCCAGCAACCTCGACAGGTACGGACTAGCGGGAGTAGGCACCGGGGAGCTGTTTTTT. It is translated as CASNLDRYGLAGVGTGELFF.

The V call is TRBV7-6, the J call TRBJ2-5; D unresolved. Trimming cost V 10 bases and J 0 bases, with 12 bases left between them. The CDR3 spans 13 residues. Germline V gene data show CDR1 as SGHVS and CDR2 as FNYEAQ. In nucleotides, the CDR3 is TGTGCCACCCGTTGGCGTAACCAAGAGACCCAGTACTTC. Translated, it gives CATRWRNQETQYF.

The chain carries TRBV14 and TRBJ1-2; D gene unclear. The length of the CDR3 is 11 residues. The germline V gene encodes CDR1 SGHDN and CDR2 FVKESK. V lost 1 base and J 6 bases, leaving 3 bases between the germline ends. In DNA, the CDR3 is TGTGCCAGCAGCCAAGGACATGGCTACACCTTC. Residues: CASSQGHGYTF.

The V call is TRBV27, the J call TRBJ2-7; D is uncertain. Trimming shortened V by 3 bases and J by 3 bases, and 12 bases separated the two germline ends. CDR3 length: 14 amino acids. Germline V lookup: CDR1 MNHEY, CDR2 SMNVEV (reference sequence). The CDR3 sequence: CASSFGRNGYEQYF. In DNA, the CDR3 is TGTGCCAGCAGTTTCGGCAGGAATGGCTACGAGCAGTACTTC.

The CDR3 DNA follows: TGCGCCAGCAGCCTCCGACAGGGGATGGTGGGGGAGCAGTACTTC. As protein: CASSLRQGMVGEQYF. This rearrangement joins TRBV4-3 to TRBJ2-7; 8 nucleotides align to TRBD1. Looked up from germline, CDR1 is LGHNA and CDR2 is YSLEER. This CDR3 has 15 amino acids. After removal of 4 bases from V and 7 bases from J, the junction contained 12 bases not matched to a gene.

This sequence joins TRBV11-2 and TRBJ1-3; the D is unclear. The CDR3 length is 15 residues. Trimming stripped 5 bases from V and 0 bases from J, with 11 bases between. Looked up from germline, CDR1 is SGHAT and CDR2 is FQNNGV. CDR3 in DNA: TGTGCCAGCAGCGGAGTTCGGGGCTCTGGAAACACCATATATTTT. It encodes CASSGVRGSGNTIYF.

The chain couples TRBV2 to TRBJ2-7, with D possibly called TRBD1 or TRBD2 (6 bases each). The CDR3 runs to 15 residues. Germline V CDR1 and CDR2: SNHLY, FYNNEI. Trimming cost V 1 base and J 9 bases, with 19 bases left between them. In DNA form, the CDR3 reads TGTGCCAGCAGTGAAGACCCCGGGGGCCTAAACGGGCAGTACTTC. Translating gives CASSEDPGGLNGQYF.

This chain joins TRBV27 and TRBJ2-7; tentative D call: TRBD2 (5 bases). The CDR3 totals 15 residues. V was cut by 3 bases and J by 7 bases, with 19 bases left in between. Looked up from germline, CDR1 is MNHEY and CDR2 is SMNVEV (reference sequence). The CDR3 nucleotides are TGTGCCAGCAGTTTCTTGGGGTCGGGGATCGGGGAGCAGTACTTC. Protein sequence: CASSFLGSGIGEQYF.

This clone was seen just once. V usage is TRBV7-6 and J usage is TRBJ2-5; TRBD2 aligns across 8 bases. With V trimmed by 1 base and J by 2 bases, 0 bases remained unmatched. This CDR3 has 14 residues. Germline CDR1 and CDR2: SGHVS and FNYEAQ. As DNA, the CDR3 is TGTGCCAGCAGCTTAGGCGGGAGGCAAGAGACCCAGTACTTC. Amino acids: CASSLGGRQETQYF.

The chain links TRBV2 to TRBJ2-7, with 9 bases fitting TRBD1. The CDR3 extends over 15 amino acids. Germline V lookup: CDR1 SNHLY, CDR2 FYNNEI. Losses at the gene ends were 6 bases for V and 3 bases for J; bases not matched to a gene: 9. The CDR3 reads CASSHSGQGNYEQYF. CDR3 bases: TGTGCCAGCAGCCATTCAGGACAGGGGAACTACGAGCAGTACTTC.

The table lists this clone with a count of one. This rearrangement joins TRBV28 to TRBJ2-7; D is uncertain. V was pared by 2 bases and J by 2 bases, with 16 bases between. The CDR3 length is 16 residues. CDR1 is MDHEN and CDR2 is SYDVKM in the germline V gene. CDR3 nucleotide sequence: TGTGCCAGCAGTTTACAGCAAGGGCCCTTACCCTACGAGCAGTACTTC. Its protein product is CASSLQQGPLPYEQYF.

The chain carries TRBV5-4 and TRBJ1-3; D unclear. Germline V gene sequence: CDR1 SGHNT, CDR2 YYREEE (reference sequence). The length of the CDR3 is 13 residues. V was pared by 0 bases and J by 4 bases, with 5 bases between. The chain's CDR3 is CASSLVGGNTIYF. The CDR3 coding sequence is TGTGCCAGCAGCTTGGTGGGCGGAAACACCATATATTTT.

The rearrangement links TRBV27 to TRBJ2-7; 10 bases match TRBD2. Trimming took 6 bases from V and 2 from J; bases not matched to a gene: 7. The CDR3 extends over 15 amino acids. Germline V lookup: CDR1 MNHEY, CDR2 SMNVEV (reference sequence). CDR3 in amino acids: CASRLGLAETYEQYF. The CDR3 bases are TGTGCCAGCAGACTAGGACTAGCGGAAACCTACGAGCAGTACTTC.

V and J are TRBV5-6 and TRBJ2-1; TRBD2 matches 14 bases. The J segment lost 7 bases and the V segment lost 4 bases, leaving 10 bases of the junction unmatched. CDR3 length: 17 amino acids. Germline V gene data show CDR1 as SGHDT and CDR2 as YYEEEE. The CDR3 here is CASSPSVRTSGRNEQFF. DNA of the CDR3: TGTGCCAGCAGCCCATCCGTTAGGACTAGCGGGAGGAATGAGCAGTTCTTC.

This chain joins TRBV5-6 and TRBJ1-6; no firm D call. The CDR3 extends over 13 amino acids. The germline CDR1 and CDR2 sequences are SGHDT and YYEEEE. V was shortened by 4 bases and J by 8 bases, with 10 bases between the two germline ends. Written as DNA, the CDR3 is TGTGCCAGCAGCCCTCCCCTGGATTCACCCCTCCACTTT. This translates into CASSPPLDSPLHF.